This T cell receptor (beta chain) was captured in a study of shared clonotypes between healthy human individuals. Concerning this clone itself: One base separates it from a far larger clone, so it is likely a read error.

Germline V gives CDR1 SGHTA, CDR2 FQGNSA. The CDR3 has 14 amino acids. V was shortened by 10 bases and J by 3 bases, with 15 bases between the two germline ends. The repertoire was sequenced with immunoSEQ multiplex PCR; TCRdb's copy has only in-frame clones and lacks some. The data show about half a million clones, roughly 80% seen once. V usage is TRBV7-2 and J usage is TRBJ2-2, with no clear D. The sequence derives from a woman aged 40 to 49 in good health. Some clones in this sample may be carry-over from other donors' samples. Sequencing was performed on PBMCs. For the CDR3, the DNA is TGTGCCATCAGTCCGACGGAGCACACCGGGGAGCTGTTTTTT. Residues: CAISPTEHTGELFF.